Here is one T cell receptor (beta chain) with its context. Its specificity is unknown. CD45RO/CCR7/CD25/CD127/CD95/CD27 separated CD4+ naive, central memory, regulatory and stem cell-like memory cells by sorting. Isolated RNA was reverse transcribed in full, so expressed TCRB transcripts were sequenced. Generated by immunoSEQ multiplex PCR, the TCRdb table keeps only in-frame clones and is missing some. The sample lists fewer than 300,000 clones, roughly 22% seen once, with around 0.03% in the top ten. CDR1 and CDR2 from the germline V gene are MDHEN and SYDVKM. The CDR3 length is 13 residues. V dropped 6 bases and J dropped 1 base, with 8 bases sitting between them. This entry is derived from a study of beta chain features in type 1 diabetes. Overall study context: Healthy donors and patients showed comparable age, gender and cell yields. All of the samples together had 95 million to 140 million sorted cells examined. Study-wide results and limits: Patients with type 1 diabetes showed fewer VDJ junction insertions and more deletions. When Type 1 diabetes patients were examined, their TCRB CDR3s proved moderately but significantly shorter in all four CD4+ subsets.

This chain connects TRBV28 to TRBJ2-3; a possible D gene is TRBD1 (5 bases). This TCR came from a woman aged 40 to 50 with type 1 diabetes. Material: naive CD4+ T cells from blood. The CDR3 sequence: CASSATGTDTQYF. CDR3 in DNA: TGTGCCAGCAGCGCGACAGGCACAGATACGCAGTATTTT.